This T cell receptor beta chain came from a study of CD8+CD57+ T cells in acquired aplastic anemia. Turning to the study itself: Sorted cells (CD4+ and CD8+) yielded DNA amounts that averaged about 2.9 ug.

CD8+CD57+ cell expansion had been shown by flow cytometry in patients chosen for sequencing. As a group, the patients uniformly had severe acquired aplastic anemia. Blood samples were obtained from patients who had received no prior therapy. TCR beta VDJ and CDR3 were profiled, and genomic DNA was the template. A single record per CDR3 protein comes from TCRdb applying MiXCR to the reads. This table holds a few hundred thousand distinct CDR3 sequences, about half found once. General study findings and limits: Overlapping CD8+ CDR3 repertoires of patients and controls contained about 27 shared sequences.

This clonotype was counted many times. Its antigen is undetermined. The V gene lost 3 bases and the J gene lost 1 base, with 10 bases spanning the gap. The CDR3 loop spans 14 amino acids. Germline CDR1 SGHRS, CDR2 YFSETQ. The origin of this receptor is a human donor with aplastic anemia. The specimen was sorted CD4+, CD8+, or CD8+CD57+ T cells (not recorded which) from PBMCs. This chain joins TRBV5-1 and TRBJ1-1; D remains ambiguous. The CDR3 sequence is CASSSLRPNTEAFF. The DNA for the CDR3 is TGCGCCAGCAGCTCGCTCCGGCCGAACACTGAAGCTTTCTTT. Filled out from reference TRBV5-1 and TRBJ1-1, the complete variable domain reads KAGVTQTPRYLIKTRGQQVTLSCSPISGHRSVSWYQQTPGQGLQFLFEYFSETQRNKGNFPGRFSGRQFSNSRSEMNVSTLELGDSALYLCASSSLRPNTEAFFGQGTRLTVV.